This TCR beta chain was obtained from a study of T-cell reconstitution after alpha-beta-depleted transplantation in children. The TCRbeta library was prepared with unique molecular identifiers. TCRdb itself ran the PCR reads through MiXCR, one entry per CDR3 protein. This repertoire shows 45,000 to 55,000 distinct CDR3 sequences, more than 5% found once; its top ten account for over 25%. This clonotype was picked up many times. CDR3 size: 15 residues. Trimming removed 4 bases from V and 3 bases from J, with 13 bases in between. CDR1 is MNHNY and CDR2 is SVGAGI in the germline V gene (reference sequence).

The sequences come from PBMCs, mostly from graft donor cells, collected 60 days after TCRalphabeta/CD19-depleted stem cell transplant. The chain joins TRBV6-6 to TRBJ1-3, with no clear D. This TCR was recovered from a female patient aged 2 to 10 who had a stem cell transplant for aplastic anemia, so the T cells may come from the graft donor. In DNA form, the CDR3 reads TGTGCCAGCAGTTTTCTTGAGAGGGTTGGAAACACCATATATTTT. Amino acid sequence: CASSFLERVGNTIYF.